The rows below give T cell receptor beta chains drawn from one sample of a study of cytomegalovirus exposure and HLA in healthy donors. TCRdb keeps only in-frame clones here, not all; method: immunoSEQ multiplex PCR. The data show over 200,000 clones, approximately 86% seen once. Source material: PBMCs. Receptors originate from a woman younger than 35 in good health and CMV-seronegative. The CDR3 runs from the conserved cysteine through the conserved F or W. A D gene is named only where the DNA matches it firmly. Only some rows state a clone size, as once, few, many or a class for expanded clones.

v_call	clone_size	j_call	d_call	cdr3_aa	cdr3_nt
TRBV6-1	few	TRBJ2-7	TRBD1	CASSDTGEGPYEQYF	TGTGCCAGCAGTGATACAGGGGAAGGACCCTACGAGCAGTACTTC
TRBV7-3	few	TRBJ2-1	.	CASSLGVSSYNEQFF	TGTGCCAGCAGCCTAGGAGTGTCCTCCTACAATGAGCAGTTCTTC
TRBV28	.	TRBJ1-4	TRBD1	CASSLPTGQGGEKLFF	TGTGCCAGCAGTTTACCGACGGGACAGGGGGGTGAAAAACTGTTTTTT
TRBV27	.	TRBJ2-5	.	CASSSADSQETQYF	TGTGCCAGCAGTTCCGCCGACAGCCAAGAGACCCAGTACTTC
TRBV27	.	TRBJ2-1	TRBD2	CATSPGTTGRNEQFF	TGTGCCACCAGCCCCGGGACTACTGGGAGGAATGAGCAGTTCTTC
TRBV2	.	TRBJ2-3	.	CASRVRDLTDTQYF	TGTGCCAGCAGGGTGCGGGATCTAACAGATACGCAGTATTTT
TRBV7-2	few	TRBJ2-1	.	CASSPSRDTHEQFF	TGTGCCAGCAGCCCTTCGCGGGATACGCATGAGCAGTTCTTC
TRBV28	.	TRBJ2-1	.	CASSTRDSLRQFF	TGTGCCAGCAGTACCCGGGACTCCCTACGCCAGTTCTTC
TRBV10-3	.	TRBJ2-7	.	CAISVYGGSYEQYF	TGTGCCATCAGTGTCTACGGGGGATCCTACGAGCAGTACTTC
TRBV19	.	TRBJ2-4	TRBD2	CASSIAGGPTGNIQYF	TGTGCCAGTAGTATAGCGGGAGGGCCAACTGGGAACATTCAGTACTTC
TRBV15	.	TRBJ2-7	.	CATSRGGSRVYEQYF	TGTGCCACCAGCAGAGGTGGGAGTAGAGTTTACGAGCAGTACTTC
TRBV28	.	TRBJ2-4	TRBD1	CASNRGYIQYF	TGTGCCAGCAACAGGGGTTACATTCAGTACTTC
TRBV5-6	.	TRBJ1-3	TRBD1	CASSLGTGLSGNTIYF	TGTGCCAGCAGCCTGGGGACAGGGTTATCTGGAAACACCATATATTTT
TRBV13	.	TRBJ2-5	TRBD2	CASSLILAGQETQYF	TGTGCCAGCAGCTTAATTCTAGCGGGGCAAGAGACCCAGTACTTC
TRBV5-1	.	TRBJ2-4	.	CASSAGQPLPYF	TGCGCCAGCAGCGCCGGACAGCCCCTCCCGTACTTC
TRBV27	.	TRBJ2-7	.	CASSLSSDSTYEQYF	TGTGCCAGCAGTTTATCGTCGGACAGCACCTACGAGCAGTACTTC
TRBV15	.	TRBJ2-1	TRBD2	CATSRGLAGAEQFF	TGTGCCACCAGCAGAGGACTAGCGGGAGCTGAGCAGTTCTTC
TRBV12-2	.	TRBJ1-1	.	CASRLVRGWDTEAFF	TGTGCAAGTCGCTTAGTCAGGGGGTGGGACACTGAAGCTTTCTTT
TRBV6-1	.	TRBJ2-5	.	CASSEARHEETQYF	TGTGCCAGCAGTGAAGCCAGACACGAAGAGACCCAGTACTTC
TRBV4-1	.	TRBJ1-3	TRBD1	CASSQVGRGRGNTIYF	TGCGCCAGCAGCCAAGTTGGCAGGGGGAGAGGAAACACCATATATTTT
TRBV19	.	TRBJ2-7	.	CASSRGDYEQYF	TGTGCCAGTAGTAGGGGGGACTACGAGCAGTACTTC
TRBV5-1	.	TRBJ2-2	TRBD1	CASSLWDRDTGELFF	TGCGCCAGCAGCTTATGGGACAGAGACACCGGGGAGCTGTTTTTT
TRBV7-6	.	TRBJ2-7	TRBD2	CASSPIGSGSYEQYF	TGTGCCAGCAGCCCAATAGGTAGCGGGAGTTACGAGCAGTACTTC
TRBV27	.	TRBJ1-1	.	CASSLSGVSEAFF	TGTGCCAGCAGTTTATCAGGGGTTTCTGAAGCTTTCTTT
TRBV4-3	.	TRBJ2-3	TRBD2	CASSQGVAGGGRTDTQYF	TGCGCCAGCAGCCAAGGGGTAGCGGGAGGTGGGAGAACAGATACGCAGTATTTT
TRBV5-4	.	TRBJ2-7	TRBD1	CASSFLGGREQYF	TGTGCCAGCAGCTTCTTAGGGGGCCGCGAGCAGTACTTC
TRBV29-1	.	TRBJ1-2	.	CSVVGDYGYTF	TGCAGCGTTGTCGGAGACTATGGCTACACCTTC
TRBV5-8	.	TRBJ2-7	.	CASSLGVGANSKQYF	TGTGCCAGCAGCTTGGGAGTGGGGGCAAACAGTAAGCAGTACTTC
TRBV5-6	.	TRBJ1-3	.	CASSLVSPSGNTIYF	TGTGCCAGCAGCTTGGTTAGCCCCTCTGGAAACACCATATATTTT
TRBV5-1	.	TRBJ2-7	TRBD2	CASSLGIGGRSGEQYF	TGCGCCAGCAGCTTAGGAATCGGCGGGAGGAGCGGCGAGCAGTACTTC
TRBV23-1	few	TRBJ2-7	TRBD1	CASLQGTGFNEQYF	TGCGCCAGCTTACAAGGGACAGGGTTCAACGAGCAGTACTTC
TRBV5-4	.	TRBJ2-7	TRBD2	CASSLGSGRAYEQYF	TGTGCCAGCAGCTTGGGAAGCGGGAGGGCCTACGAGCAGTACTTC
TRBV27	once	TRBJ2-3	.	CASSFVGARTDTQYF	TGTGCCAGCAGTTTTGTGGGAGCGCGCACAGATACGCAGTATTTT
TRBV5-4	.	TRBJ2-3	TRBD1	CASSFYLQGAGTDTQYF	TGTGCCAGCAGCTTCTACCTACAGGGGGCGGGCACAGATACGCAGTATTTT
TRBV7-2	.	TRBJ2-7	TRBD2	CASSLASGASYEQYF	TGTGCCAGCAGCTTAGCTAGCGGGGCGAGCTACGAGCAGTACTTC
TRBV7-2	.	TRBJ1-2	.	CASSPADHGYTF	TGTGCCAGCAGCCCAGCGGACCATGGCTACACCTTC
TRBV9	.	TRBJ2-1	TRBD2	CASSFSGSGNEQFF	TGTGCCAGCAGCTTTAGCGGGAGCGGCAATGAGCAGTTCTTC
TRBV15	.	TRBJ2-3	.	CATSSGTGFSTDTQYF	TGTGCCACCAGCAGCGGTACAGGGTTTAGCACAGATACGCAGTATTTT
TRBV5-4	.	TRBJ2-7	TRBD2	CASSLPGGPLDEQYF	TGTGCCAGCAGCTTGCCGGGAGGCCCTCTGGACGAGCAGTACTTC
TRBV7-2	.	TRBJ2-1	.	CASSLGRQYNEQFF	TGTGCCAGCAGCTTAGGTCGACAGTACAATGAGCAGTTCTTC
TRBV29-1	.	TRBJ2-5	.	CSVHRTTEETQYF	TGCAGCGTTCATCGGACTACCGAAGAGACCCAGTACTTC
TRBV2	.	TRBJ2-7	TRBD1	CASSAGQAIVYEQYF	TGTGCCAGCAGTGCTGGACAGGCAATAGTCTACGAGCAGTACTTC
TRBV7-6	.	TRBJ2-7	.	CASSLGAGLGEGLYEQYF	TGTGCCAGCAGCTTAGGAGCAGGGTTAGGGGAAGGGCTGTACGAGCAGTACTTC
TRBV30	.	TRBJ2-7	.	CAWNGNDDYEQYF	TGTGCCTGGAACGGGAACGACGACTACGAGCAGTACTTC
TRBV28	.	TRBJ1-2	.	CASSFDIWVYGYTF	TGTGCCAGCAGTTTTGACATTTGGGTCTATGGCTACACCTTC
TRBV6-5	.	TRBJ2-1	.	CASSYPDSNEQFF	TGTGCCAGCAGTTACCCCGACAGTAATGAGCAGTTCTTC
TRBV29-1	.	TRBJ1-1	TRBD1	CSSIGGTVNTEAFF	TGCAGCTCCATCGGCGGGACAGTGAACACTGAAGCTTTCTTT
TRBV18	.	TRBJ2-7	TRBD2	CASSLYLSTSGRDSYEQYF	TGTGCCAGCTCCCTCTACTTAAGTACTAGCGGGAGGGATTCCTACGAGCAGTACTTC
TRBV30	.	TRBJ2-1	.	CAWSVGGYYEQFF	TGTGCCTGGAGTGTAGGAGGTTATTATGAGCAGTTCTTC
TRBV27	.	TRBJ1-5	TRBD1	CASSRQGAASNQPQHF	TGTGCCAGCAGTCGACAGGGGGCTGCGAGCAATCAGCCCCAGCATTTT
TRBV27	.	TRBJ2-7	TRBD2	CASSRGLAGGTKDEQYF	TGTGCCAGCAGCCGAGGACTAGCGGGAGGGACTAAGGACGAGCAGTACTTC
TRBV19	.	TRBJ2-3	.	CASSKSTGHSFTDTQYF	TGTGCCAGTAGTAAATCCACAGGACATTCATTCACAGATACGCAGTATTTT
TRBV19	once	TRBJ1-2	.	CASSIQGGSYGYTF	TGTGCCAGTAGTATTCAGGGCGGCTCCTATGGCTACACCTTC
TRBV27	.	TRBJ2-2	.	CASSGQGENTGELFF	TGTGCCAGCAGTGGGCAGGGTGAGAACACCGGGGAGCTGTTTTTT
TRBV4-1	.	TRBJ2-3	.	CASSQDLEFTQYF	TGCGCCAGCAGCCAAGATTTAGAATTTACGCAGTATTTT
TRBV27	.	TRBJ2-1	TRBD2	CASSLGLAGYEQFF	TGTGCCAGCAGTTTGGGACTAGCGGGATATGAGCAGTTCTTC
TRBV4-1	few	TRBJ2-7	TRBD2	CASSQVIGLAGYYEQYF	TGCGCCAGCAGCCAAGTTATTGGACTAGCGGGGTACTACGAGCAGTACTTC
TRBV10-3	.	TRBJ2-1	.	CAISGRQENEQFF	TGTGCCATCAGTGGTCGACAGGAGAATGAGCAGTTCTTC
TRBV5-1	.	TRBJ1-1	.	CASSLATWRMNTEAFF	TGCGCCAGCAGCTTGGCCACATGGAGAATGAACACTGAAGCTTTCTTT
TRBV27	.	TRBJ2-1	TRBD2	CASWEGNEQFF	TGTGCCAGCTGGGAGGGCAATGAGCAGTTCTTC